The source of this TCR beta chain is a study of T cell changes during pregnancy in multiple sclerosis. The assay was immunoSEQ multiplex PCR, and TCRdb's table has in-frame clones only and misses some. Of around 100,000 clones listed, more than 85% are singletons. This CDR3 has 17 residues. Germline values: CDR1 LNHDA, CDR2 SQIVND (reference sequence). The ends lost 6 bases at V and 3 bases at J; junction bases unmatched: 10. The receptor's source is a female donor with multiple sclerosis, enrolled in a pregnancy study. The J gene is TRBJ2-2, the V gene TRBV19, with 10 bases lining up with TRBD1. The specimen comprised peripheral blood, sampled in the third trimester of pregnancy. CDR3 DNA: TGTGCCAGTAGCGCCGGGACAGGGGCTCCGGACACCGGGGAGCTGTTTTTT. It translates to CASSAGTGAPDTGELFF.